These T cell receptor beta chains were read from a single sample in a study of blood T cell repertoires in COVID-19. The method was immunoSEQ multiplex PCR; TCRdb's version includes in-frame clones alone and lacks a portion of them. The sample has hundreds of thousands of clones, about four fifths seen once. The sequencing sample was made of peripheral blood. Receptors were obtained from a woman older than 75 with COVID-19, enrolled during active disease. Both conserved end residues are part of each CDR3. The D gene is left open where the match is weak. Part of the rows lack a size; the others show once, few, many or a class for expanded clones.

clone size: NA
D gene: TRBD2
V gene: TRBV18
J gene: TRBJ2-3
CDR3 protein: CASSPPGRRGSTDTQYF
CDR3 DNA: TGTGCCAGCTCACCACCGGGAAGGCGGGGGAGCACAGATACGCAGTATTTT

clone size: NA
D gene: NA
V gene: TRBV6-6
J gene: TRBJ2-5
CDR3 protein: CASSLSLFPGSQETQYF
CDR3 DNA: TGTGCCAGCAGTCTTTCCCTTTTTCCGGGGTCGCAAGAGACCCAGTACTTC

clone size: once
D gene: NA
V gene: TRBV7-9
J gene: TRBJ1-3
CDR3 protein: CASSLARGSGNTIYF
CDR3 DNA: TGTGCCAGCAGCTTAGCGCGGGGATCGGGCAACACCATATATTTT

clone size: NA
D gene: NA
V gene: TRBV28
J gene: TRBJ1-1
CDR3 protein: CASSLSDRRAFF
CDR3 DNA: TGTGCCAGCAGTTTATCAGACAGGAGAGCTTTCTTT

clone size: once
D gene: TRBD1
V gene: TRBV6-2/TRBV6-3
J gene: TRBJ2-7
CDR3 protein: CASSTPGTGFEQYF
CDR3 DNA: TGTGCCAGCAGCACCCCCGGGACAGGGTTCGAGCAGTACTTC

clone size: once
D gene: TRBD1
V gene: TRBV6-5
J gene: TRBJ1-6
CDR3 protein: CASSSPGTGYNSPLHF
CDR3 DNA: TGTGCCAGCAGTTCTCCCGGGACAGGGTATAATTCACCCCTCCACTTT

clone size: NA
D gene: TRBD1
V gene: TRBV4-1
J gene: TRBJ1-2
CDR3 protein: CASSQGTGAYGYTF
CDR3 DNA: TGCGCCAGCAGCCAAGGGACAGGGGCCTATGGCTACACCTTC

clone size: NA
D gene: TRBD2
V gene: TRBV18
J gene: TRBJ2-1
CDR3 protein: CASSPRTSGDNEQFF
CDR3 DNA: TGTGCCAGCTCACCCCGGACTAGCGGGGACAATGAGCAGTTCTTC

clone size: NA
D gene: NA
V gene: TRBV5-1
J gene: TRBJ1-3
CDR3 protein: CASSLGDSGNTIYF
CDR3 DNA: TGCGCCAGCAGCTTGGGAGACTCTGGAAACACCATATATTTT

clone size: NA
D gene: TRBD1
V gene: TRBV10-2
J gene: TRBJ2-7
CDR3 protein: CASKGQGSYEQYF
CDR3 DNA: TGCGCCAGCAAGGGACAGGGGTCCTACGAGCAGTACTTC

clone size: NA
D gene: NA
V gene: TRBV10-3
J gene: TRBJ1-1
CDR3 protein: CAISESAGARAEAFF
CDR3 DNA: TGTGCCATCAGTGAGTCGGCAGGGGCGAGGGCTGAAGCTTTCTTT

clone size: few
D gene: NA
V gene: TRBV28
J gene: TRBJ2-7
CDR3 protein: CASRLYGGSYEQYF
CDR3 DNA: TGTGCCAGCAGACTGTATGGTGGTTCCTACGAGCAGTACTTC

clone size: NA
D gene: TRBD1
V gene: TRBV6-6
J gene: TRBJ2-2
CDR3 protein: CASRGQDLTGELFF
CDR3 DNA: TGTGCCAGCAGAGGACAGGACCTCACCGGGGAGCTGTTTTTT

clone size: NA
D gene: TRBD1
V gene: TRBV10-3
J gene: TRBJ2-5
CDR3 protein: CAISGTGARETQYF
CDR3 DNA: TGTGCCATCAGTGGGACAGGGGCCAGAGAGACCCAGTACTTC

clone size: NA
D gene: NA
V gene: TRBV28
J gene: TRBJ2-1
CDR3 protein: CASSFPALSYNEQFF
CDR3 DNA: TGTGCCAGCAGTTTTCCAGCGTTGAGCTACAATGAGCAGTTCTTC

clone size: NA
D gene: NA
V gene: TRBV5-6
J gene: TRBJ2-6
CDR3 protein: CASTTRRSGANVLTF
CDR3 DNA: TGTGCCAGCACCACAAGGAGATCTGGGGCCAACGTCCTGACTTTC

clone size: few
D gene: TRBD2
V gene: TRBV9
J gene: TRBJ2-3
CDR3 protein: CASSVAGAGGLPDTQYF
CDR3 DNA: TGTGCCAGCAGCGTAGCTGGGGCGGGGGGGCTACCAGATACGCAGTATTTT

clone size: NA
D gene: NA
V gene: TRBV13
J gene: TRBJ2-1
CDR3 protein: CASSPRFTSPNEQFF
CDR3 DNA: TGTGCCAGCAGCCCGCGATTTACTAGCCCTAATGAGCAGTTCTTC

clone size: NA
D gene: NA
V gene: TRBV28
J gene: TRBJ1-5
CDR3 protein: CASSPGGKTQHF
CDR3 DNA: TGTGCCAGCAGCCCGGGGGGGAAGACCCAGCATTTT

clone size: NA
D gene: NA
V gene: TRBV27
J gene: TRBJ1-1
CDR3 protein: CASSPGGTEAFF
CDR3 DNA: TGTGCCAGCAGCCCGGGGGGAACTGAAGCTTTCTTT

clone size: NA
D gene: NA
V gene: TRBV6-5
J gene: TRBJ2-1
CDR3 protein: CASRMTNYNEQFF
CDR3 DNA: TGTGCCAGCAGGATGACTAACTACAATGAGCAGTTCTTC

clone size: NA
D gene: TRBD2
V gene: TRBV7-2
J gene: TRBJ2-7
CDR3 protein: CASSFSGIVSEQYF
CDR3 DNA: TGTGCCAGCAGCTTCAGCGGGATAGTGTCCGAGCAGTACTTC

clone size: once
D gene: NA
V gene: TRBV28
J gene: TRBJ1-3
CDR3 protein: CASSLELGAGNTIYF
CDR3 DNA: TGTGCCAGCAGTTTAGAGCTAGGGGCTGGAAACACCATATATTTT

clone size: NA
D gene: NA
V gene: TRBV11-2
J gene: TRBJ1-1
CDR3 protein: CASSLVGGKLTEAFF
CDR3 DNA: TGTGCCAGCAGCTTAGTAGGGGGAAAGTTAACTGAAGCTTTCTTT

clone size: NA
D gene: TRBD2
V gene: TRBV7-9
J gene: TRBJ2-3
CDR3 protein: CASSPRRAGAKDTQYF
CDR3 DNA: TGTGCCAGCAGCCCTCGCAGAGCGGGAGCCAAAGATACGCAGTATTTT

clone size: NA
D gene: TRBD2
V gene: TRBV27
J gene: TRBJ2-2
CDR3 protein: CASSLGVAGVTGELFF
CDR3 DNA: TGTGCCAGCTCCCTCGGGGTAGCGGGAGTCACCGGGGAGCTGTTTTTT

clone size: once
D gene: NA
V gene: TRBV3-1/TRBV3-2
J gene: TRBJ1-1
CDR3 protein: CASSQTDEAFF
CDR3 DNA: TGTGCCAGCAGCCAGACAGATGAAGCTTTCTTT

clone size: NA
D gene: TRBD2
V gene: TRBV9
J gene: TRBJ2-3
CDR3 protein: CASSHDRTSGSTDTQYF
CDR3 DNA: TGTGCCAGCAGCCATGATCGGACTAGCGGGAGCACAGATACGCAGTATTTT

clone size: NA
D gene: NA
V gene: TRBV3-1/TRBV3-2
J gene: TRBJ1-2
CDR3 protein: CASSRGGQINYGYTF
CDR3 DNA: TGTGCCAGCAGCCGCGGGGGACAAATCAACTATGGCTACACCTTC

clone size: NA
D gene: TRBD2
V gene: TRBV11-2
J gene: TRBJ2-2
CDR3 protein: CASSHSGTNTGELFF
CDR3 DNA: TGTGCCAGCAGCCATAGCGGGACGAACACCGGGGAGCTGTTTTTT

clone size: NA
D gene: NA
V gene: TRBV3-1/TRBV3-2
J gene: TRBJ1-1
CDR3 protein: CASSQRYRATNTEAFF
CDR3 DNA: TGTGCCAGCAGCCAAAGGTACAGGGCTACGAACACTGAAGCTTTCTTT

clone size: NA
D gene: TRBD1
V gene: TRBV5-1
J gene: TRBJ1-3
CDR3 protein: CASSLTGGSGNTIYF
CDR3 DNA: TGCGCCAGCAGCCTGACAGGGGGCTCTGGAAACACCATATATTTT

clone size: NA
D gene: NA
V gene: TRBV7-3
J gene: TRBJ1-1
CDR3 protein: CASSLLQRVKGKSTEAFF
CDR3 DNA: TGTGCCAGCAGCTTACTTCAAAGGGTGAAGGGGAAGAGCACTGAAGCTTTCTTT

clone size: NA
D gene: TRBD1
V gene: TRBV5-1
J gene: TRBJ1-5
CDR3 protein: CASSLAPGTGEPYQPQHF
CDR3 DNA: TGCGCCAGCAGCTTGGCCCCCGGGACAGGAGAGCCTTATCAGCCCCAGCATTTT

clone size: NA
D gene: NA
V gene: TRBV27
J gene: TRBJ1-6
CDR3 protein: CASSLLGGGNSPLHF
CDR3 DNA: TGTGCCAGCAGTTTATTGGGGGGTGGGAATTCACCCCTCCACTTT

clone size: NA
D gene: NA
V gene: TRBV7-2
J gene: TRBJ2-5
CDR3 protein: CASSLILGRETQYF
CDR3 DNA: TGTGCCAGCAGCTTAATACTAGGAAGGGAGACCCAGTACTTC

clone size: NA
D gene: NA
V gene: TRBV7-3
J gene: TRBJ2-5
CDR3 protein: CASSLTGEQETQYF
CDR3 DNA: TGTGCCAGCAGCTTAACCGGGGAACAAGAGACCCAGTACTTC

clone size: NA
D gene: NA
V gene: TRBV7-2
J gene: TRBJ2-3
CDR3 protein: CASSFQGARLTDTQYF
CDR3 DNA: TGTGCCAGCAGCTTCCAAGGGGCACGGTTGACAGATACGCAGTATTTT

clone size: NA
D gene: NA
V gene: TRBV29-1
J gene: TRBJ2-3
CDR3 protein: CSVGGTSGSDTQYF
CDR3 DNA: TGCAGCGTTGGGGGTACTAGTGGTTCAGATACGCAGTATTTT

clone size: NA
D gene: TRBD1
V gene: TRBV18
J gene: TRBJ2-5
CDR3 protein: CASSPPGQYQETQYF
CDR3 DNA: TGTGCCAGCTCACCTCCGGGACAGTACCAAGAGACCCAGTACTTC

clone size: NA
D gene: NA
V gene: TRBV7-2
J gene: TRBJ2-2
CDR3 protein: CASSLAVRNTGELFF
CDR3 DNA: TGTGCCAGCAGCTTAGCGGTGAGAAACACCGGGGAGCTGTTTTTT

clone size: NA
D gene: TRBD1
V gene: TRBV6-5
J gene: TRBJ1-2
CDR3 protein: CASSSTGGAGGYTF
CDR3 DNA: TGTGCCAGCAGTTCCACAGGGGGCGCAGGTGGCTACACCTTC

clone size: NA
D gene: NA
V gene: TRBV19
J gene: TRBJ2-1
CDR3 protein: CASRISGPGNEQFF
CDR3 DNA: TGTGCCAGTAGGATTAGCGGTCCGGGCAATGAGCAGTTCTTC

clone size: NA
D gene: TRBD1
V gene: TRBV19
J gene: TRBJ2-7
CDR3 protein: CASSTQGVYEQYF
CDR3 DNA: TGTGCCAGTAGTACCCAGGGGGTCTACGAGCAGTACTTC

clone size: few
D gene: TRBD2
V gene: TRBV29-1
J gene: TRBJ2-1
CDR3 protein: CSAPRSGREGNEQFF
CDR3 DNA: TGCAGCGCCCCTCGGAGCGGGAGGGAGGGCAATGAGCAGTTCTTC